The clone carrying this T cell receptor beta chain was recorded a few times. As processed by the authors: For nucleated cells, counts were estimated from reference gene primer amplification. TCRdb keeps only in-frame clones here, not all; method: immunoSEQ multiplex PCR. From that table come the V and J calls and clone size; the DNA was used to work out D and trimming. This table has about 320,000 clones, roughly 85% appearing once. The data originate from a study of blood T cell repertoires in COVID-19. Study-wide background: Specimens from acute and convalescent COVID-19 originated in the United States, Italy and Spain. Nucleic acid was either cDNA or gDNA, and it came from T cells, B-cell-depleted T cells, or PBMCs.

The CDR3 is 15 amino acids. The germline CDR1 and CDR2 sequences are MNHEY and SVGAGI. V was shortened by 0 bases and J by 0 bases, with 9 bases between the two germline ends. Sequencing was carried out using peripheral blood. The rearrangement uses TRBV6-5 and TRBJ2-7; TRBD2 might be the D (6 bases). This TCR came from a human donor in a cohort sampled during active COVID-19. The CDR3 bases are TGTGCCAGCAGTTACTCCGGGACTGCCTCCTACGAGCAGTACTTC. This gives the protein CASSYSGTASYEQYF.